This is a list of T cell receptor beta chains from one sample in a study of identical twins. TCRdb fed the 5' RACE reads into MiXCR, producing one record per CDR3 protein. The table lists 750,000 to 950,000 distinct CDR3 sequences, roughly 12% of them singletons, with around 1.6% in the top ten. This same sample was also part of a study on yellow fever vaccine responses in identical twins.

Sequences were obtained from PBMCs. The receptor set was obtained from a woman younger than 35 in good health. CDR3s include the opening cysteine and the closing phenylalanine or tryptophan. D genes are given only for firm matches. The listing skips clone size in some rows; elsewhere it reads once, few, many or a size class.

CDR3nt: TGCAGTGCTACCGGTGGGGAAAGAATTAACTATGGCTACACCTTC; CDR3aa: CSATGGERINYGYTF; j_gene: TRBJ1-2; d_gene: -; len: 15; v_gene: TRBV20-1; abundance: few
CDR3nt: TGCGCCAGCAGCTTATCCGGGAGCAGCAATCAGCCCCAGCATTTT; CDR3aa: CASSLSGSSNQPQHF; j_gene: TRBJ1-5; d_gene: -; len: 15; v_gene: TRBV5-1; abundance: many
CDR3nt: TGTGCCAGCAGGAACCGGGACAGGGGCCTCTTCTTT; CDR3aa: CASRNRDRGLFF; j_gene: TRBJ1-1; d_gene: TRBD1; len: 12; v_gene: TRBV6-1; abundance: -
CDR3nt: TGTGCCAGCAGTCCAGGACTAGCGGAAGCTAATGAGCAGTTCTTC; CDR3aa: CASSPGLAEANEQFF; j_gene: TRBJ2-1; d_gene: TRBD2; len: 15; v_gene: TRBV28; abundance: -
CDR3nt: TGTGCCAGCAGTTACCTAGCAGGGGAGGGGCGGAGCTCCTACAATGAGCAGTTCTTC; CDR3aa: CASSYLAGEGRSSYNEQFF; j_gene: TRBJ2-1; d_gene: -; len: 19; v_gene: TRBV6-5; abundance: few
CDR3nt: TGCGCCAGCAGCGCGGATAATGAAGAGACCCAGTACTTC; CDR3aa: CASSADNEETQYF; j_gene: TRBJ2-5; d_gene: -; len: 13; v_gene: TRBV5-1; abundance: once
CDR3nt: TGCAGTGCTAAACAGGGTTACACCGGGGAGCTGTTTTTT; CDR3aa: CSAKQGYTGELFF; j_gene: TRBJ2-2; d_gene: -; len: 13; v_gene: TRBV20-1; abundance: many
CDR3nt: TGTGCCAGCATCACCCAGGGGGATACGCAGTATTTT; CDR3aa: CASITQGDTQYF; j_gene: TRBJ2-3; d_gene: -; len: 12; v_gene: TRBV12-3/TRBV12-4; abundance: -
CDR3nt: TGCAGCGTTGAGTTAGGCTCGTCGTACACCGGGGAGCTGTTTTTT; CDR3aa: CSVELGSSYTGELFF; j_gene: TRBJ2-2; d_gene: -; len: 15; v_gene: TRBV29-1; abundance: many
CDR3nt: TGCAGTGCCACAGGGGGTCTTAATGAGCAGTTCTTC; CDR3aa: CSATGGLNEQFF; j_gene: TRBJ2-1; d_gene: TRBD1; len: 12; v_gene: TRBV20-1; abundance: -
CDR3nt: TGCGCCAGCAGCTTGGCTTCAGGGGACTATGGCTACACCTTC; CDR3aa: CASSLASGDYGYTF; j_gene: TRBJ1-2; d_gene: -; len: 14; v_gene: TRBV5-1; abundance: many
CDR3nt: TGTGCCAGCAGCACCGGGACTAGCCTAAAGTTGGAGCAGTTCTTC; CDR3aa: CASSTGTSLKLEQFF; j_gene: TRBJ2-1; d_gene: TRBD2; len: 15; v_gene: TRBV7-9; abundance: -
CDR3nt: TGCGCCAGCAGCCCTCCTACTCCGGGAGGAGACACTGAAGCTTTCTTT; CDR3aa: CASSPPTPGGDTEAFF; j_gene: TRBJ1-1; d_gene: -; len: 16; v_gene: TRBV4-1; abundance: -
CDR3nt: TGCAGCGTGCTAGTAAGGGTTGGGGAGCAGTACTTC; CDR3aa: CSVLVRVGEQYF; j_gene: TRBJ2-7; d_gene: -; len: 12; v_gene: TRBV29-1; abundance: few
CDR3nt: TGTGCCAGCAGCGGAGAGGGGGAGGGGACAGATACGCAGTATTTT; CDR3aa: CASSGEGEGTDTQYF; j_gene: TRBJ2-3; d_gene: -; len: 15; v_gene: TRBV9; abundance: many
CDR3nt: TGTGCCAGCAGTGGGTTGTCAGGAAGCACAGATACGCAGTATTTT; CDR3aa: CASSGLSGSTDTQYF; j_gene: TRBJ2-3; d_gene: -; len: 15; v_gene: TRBV2; abundance: -
CDR3nt: TGTGCCAGCAGCCAAGAGGGACCAGGAGATACGCAGTATTTT; CDR3aa: CASSQEGPGDTQYF; j_gene: TRBJ2-3; d_gene: -; len: 14; v_gene: TRBV4-2; abundance: many
CDR3nt: TGCGCCAGCAGCTTGGAGACTAGCGGGAGCTACGAGCAGTACTTC; CDR3aa: CASSLETSGSYEQYF; j_gene: TRBJ2-7; d_gene: TRBD2; len: 15; v_gene: TRBV5-1; abundance: many
CDR3nt: TGCAGTGCTCAACAGGGCTACGAGCAGTACTTC; CDR3aa: CSAQQGYEQYF; j_gene: TRBJ2-7; d_gene: -; len: 11; v_gene: TRBV20-1; abundance: many
CDR3nt: TGCAGTGCCCCGGACATCATGAACACTGAAGCTTTCTTT; CDR3aa: CSAPDIMNTEAFF; j_gene: TRBJ1-1; d_gene: -; len: 13; v_gene: TRBV20-1; abundance: -
CDR3nt: TGTGCCAGCAGCCACAGGGTGAATGAGCAGTTCTTC; CDR3aa: CASSHRVNEQFF; j_gene: TRBJ2-1; d_gene: -; len: 12; v_gene: TRBV12-3/TRBV12-4; abundance: -
CDR3nt: TGTGCCAGCAGAACCCGACCCAAAGGGAATTCACCCCTCCACTTT; CDR3aa: CASRTRPKGNSPLHF; j_gene: TRBJ1-6; d_gene: -; len: 15; v_gene: TRBV28; abundance: few
CDR3nt: TGCGCCAGCAGCGCGAACGGGGCGGGGGGGCTTAGTGAGCAGTTCTTC; CDR3aa: CASSANGAGGLSEQFF; j_gene: TRBJ2-1; d_gene: TRBD2; len: 16; v_gene: TRBV5-1; abundance: -
CDR3nt: TGTGCTAGTGGTTCGTTCAGCGAGCAGTACTTC; CDR3aa: CASGSFSEQYF; j_gene: TRBJ2-7; d_gene: -; len: 11; v_gene: TRBV12-5; abundance: -
CDR3nt: TGTGCCAGCAGTTTAATAGTCCACGAGCAGTACTTC; CDR3aa: CASSLIVHEQYF; j_gene: TRBJ2-7; d_gene: -; len: 12; v_gene: TRBV12-3/TRBV12-4; abundance: few
CDR3nt: TGTGCCAGCAGCTTAGACCACTTTCAAGTAGCGGGGACCGGGGAGCTGTTTTTT; CDR3aa: CASSLDHFQVAGTGELFF; j_gene: TRBJ2-2; d_gene: TRBD2; len: 18; v_gene: TRBV11-2; abundance: -
CDR3nt: TGTGCCAGCAGTGTGGACAGGGGAGAGACCCAGTACTTC; CDR3aa: CASSVDRGETQYF; j_gene: TRBJ2-5; d_gene: TRBD1; len: 13; v_gene: TRBV2; abundance: few
CDR3nt: TGTGCCAGCAGAAAAACAGGTTACACAGATACGCAGTATTTT; CDR3aa: CASRKTGYTDTQYF; j_gene: TRBJ2-3; d_gene: -; len: 14; v_gene: TRBV6-2/TRBV6-3; abundance: once
CDR3nt: TGTGCCAGCAGCGCGACAGGGGGGACTGAAGCTTTCTTT; CDR3aa: CASSATGGTEAFF; j_gene: TRBJ1-1; d_gene: TRBD1; len: 13; v_gene: TRBV9; abundance: many
CDR3nt: TGCGCCAGCAGCTTGGGCCCGGGGACAGCTAACTATGGCTACACCTTC; CDR3aa: CASSLGPGTANYGYTF; j_gene: TRBJ1-2; d_gene: TRBD1; len: 16; v_gene: TRBV5-1; abundance: many
CDR3nt: TGTGCCAGCAGCCGCGTAGGACAGGGGGCTACTGAAGCTTTCTTT; CDR3aa: CASSRVGQGATEAFF; j_gene: TRBJ1-1; d_gene: TRBD1; len: 15; v_gene: TRBV11-2; abundance: many
CDR3nt: TGTGCCAGCAGTTTGTATGCAGGAAAAACCTACGAGCAGTACTTC; CDR3aa: CASSLYAGKTYEQYF; j_gene: TRBJ2-7; d_gene: -; len: 15; v_gene: TRBV27; abundance: few
CDR3nt: TGTGCCAGTAGTGGACGGGGTGTCCCCCCAAATGAGCAGTTCTTC; CDR3aa: CASSGRGVPPNEQFF; j_gene: TRBJ2-1; d_gene: -; len: 15; v_gene: TRBV19; abundance: few
CDR3nt: TGCAGTGTAGTTAGCCGGGGGAACACCGGGGAGCTGTTTTTT; CDR3aa: CSVVSRGNTGELFF; j_gene: TRBJ2-2; d_gene: -; len: 14; v_gene: TRBV20-1; abundance: -
CDR3nt: TGTGCCATCACTCCGGGACAGTCACACACCGGGGAGCTGTTTTTT; CDR3aa: CAITPGQSHTGELFF; j_gene: TRBJ2-2; d_gene: TRBD1; len: 15; v_gene: TRBV10-3; abundance: few
CDR3nt: TGTGCCAGCAGCTCGGGGACAGGCCTTGTAGCCGGGGAGCTGTTTTTT; CDR3aa: CASSSGTGLVAGELFF; j_gene: TRBJ2-2; d_gene: TRBD1; len: 16; v_gene: TRBV7-9; abundance: few
CDR3nt: TGTGCCAGCAGCCCAAATAGGGGTAGTGGAAACACCATATATTTT; CDR3aa: CASSPNRGSGNTIYF; j_gene: TRBJ1-3; d_gene: -; len: 15; v_gene: TRBV11-2; abundance: -
CDR3nt: TGCGCCAGCAGCTTGGGCCACGCCGCTAGCACAGATACGCAGTATTTT; CDR3aa: CASSLGHAASTDTQYF; j_gene: TRBJ2-3; d_gene: -; len: 16; v_gene: TRBV5-1; abundance: few
CDR3nt: TGTGCTAGTGGGGGACTGGGGGCGTACAATGAGCAGTTCTTC; CDR3aa: CASGGLGAYNEQFF; j_gene: TRBJ2-1; d_gene: -; len: 14; v_gene: TRBV12-5; abundance: many
CDR3nt: TGTGCCATCGGGGGTAGCACAGATACGCAGTATTTT; CDR3aa: CAIGGSTDTQYF; j_gene: TRBJ2-3; d_gene: -; len: 12; v_gene: TRBV10-3; abundance: -